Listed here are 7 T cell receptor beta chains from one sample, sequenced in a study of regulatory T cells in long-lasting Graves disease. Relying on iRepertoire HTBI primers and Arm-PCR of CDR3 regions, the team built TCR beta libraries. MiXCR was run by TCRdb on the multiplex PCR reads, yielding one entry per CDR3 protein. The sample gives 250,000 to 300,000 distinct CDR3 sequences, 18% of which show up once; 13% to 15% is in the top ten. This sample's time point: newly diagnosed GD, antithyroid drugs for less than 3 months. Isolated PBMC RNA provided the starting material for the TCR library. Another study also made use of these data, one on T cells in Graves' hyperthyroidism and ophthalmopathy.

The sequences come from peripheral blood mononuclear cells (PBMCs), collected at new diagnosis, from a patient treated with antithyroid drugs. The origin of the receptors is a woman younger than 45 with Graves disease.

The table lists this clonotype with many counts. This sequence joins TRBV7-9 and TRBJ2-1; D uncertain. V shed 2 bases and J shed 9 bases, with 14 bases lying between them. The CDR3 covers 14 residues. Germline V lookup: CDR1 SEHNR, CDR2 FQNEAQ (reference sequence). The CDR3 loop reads CASSLSPDVTEQFF. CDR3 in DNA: TGTGCCAGCAGCTTATCCCCCGACGTGACTGAGCAGTTCTTC.

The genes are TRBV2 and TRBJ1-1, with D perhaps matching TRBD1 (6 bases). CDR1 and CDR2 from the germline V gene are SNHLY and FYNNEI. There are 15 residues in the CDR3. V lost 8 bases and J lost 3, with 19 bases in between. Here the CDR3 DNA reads TGTGCCAGCCGCACGGGGGGCGCCGGGCACACTGAAGCTTTCTTT. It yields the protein CASRTGGAGHTEAFF.

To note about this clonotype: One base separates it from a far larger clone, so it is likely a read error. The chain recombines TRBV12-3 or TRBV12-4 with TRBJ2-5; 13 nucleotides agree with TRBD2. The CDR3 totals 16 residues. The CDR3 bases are TGTGCCAGCAGCCCTCCGGGACTAGCGGGATCCGGGGCCCAGTGCTTC. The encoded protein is CASSPPGLAGSGAQCF.

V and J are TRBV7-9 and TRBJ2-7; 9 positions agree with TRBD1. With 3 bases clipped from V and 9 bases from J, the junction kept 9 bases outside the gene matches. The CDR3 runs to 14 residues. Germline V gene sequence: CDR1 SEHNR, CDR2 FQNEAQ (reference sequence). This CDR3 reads CASSLGTGSVVQYF. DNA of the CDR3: TGTGCCAGCAGCTTGGGGACAGGGTCAGTCGTGCAGTACTTC.

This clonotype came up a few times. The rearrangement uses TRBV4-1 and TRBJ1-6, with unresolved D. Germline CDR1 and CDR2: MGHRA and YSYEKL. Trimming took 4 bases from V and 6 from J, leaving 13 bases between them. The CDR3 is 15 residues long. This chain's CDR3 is CASSRRKGFNSPLHF. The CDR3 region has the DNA TGCGCCAGCAGCCGCAGAAAAGGGTTTAATTCACCCCTCCACTTT.

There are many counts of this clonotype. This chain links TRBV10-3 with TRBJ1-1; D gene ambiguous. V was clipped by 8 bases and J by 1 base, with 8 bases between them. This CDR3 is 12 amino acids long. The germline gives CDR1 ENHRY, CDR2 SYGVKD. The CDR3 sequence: CAIGVRNTEAFF. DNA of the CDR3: TGTGCCATCGGAGTTAGGAACACTGAAGCTTTCTTT.

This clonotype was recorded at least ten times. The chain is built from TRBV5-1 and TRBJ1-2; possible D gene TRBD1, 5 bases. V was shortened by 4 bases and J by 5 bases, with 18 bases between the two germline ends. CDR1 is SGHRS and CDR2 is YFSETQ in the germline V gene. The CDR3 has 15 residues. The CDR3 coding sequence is TGCGCCAGCAGCCCAGACGGTGTAAGGGGTTATGGCTACACCTTC. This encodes CASSPDGVRGYGYTF.